This section outlines one TCR beta chain sequence together with its context. Molecular barcoding with unique molecular identifiers was used for the TCRbeta library. TCRdb processed the PCR reads anew with MiXCR; each CDR3 protein has one entry. The sample carries around 480,000 distinct CDR3 sequences, approximately 29% recorded once. This entry comes from a study of T-cell reconstitution after alpha-beta-depleted transplantation in children. This material consisted of PBMCs from the stem cell graft donor, taken from the stem cell graft. The TCR was taken from a human donor who donated a stem cell graft to a child with aplastic anemia.

DNA of the CDR3: TGTGCCAGTAGTTTCCCAGGGTATGGAAACACCATATATTTT. Protein product: CASSFPGYGNTIYF. The chain uses TRBV19 and TRBJ1-3; possible D gene TRBD1, 5 bases. Germline V gives CDR1 LNHDA, CDR2 SQIVND (reference sequence). V lost 5 bases to trimming and J lost 3 bases, with 11 bases between them. CDR3 size: 14 residues.